The 23 T cell receptor beta chains listed next were all sequenced from one sample in a study of T-cell memory formation after mild COVID-19. A single record per CDR3 protein comes from TCRdb applying MiXCR to the 5' RACE reads. Among 550,000 to 650,000 distinct CDR3 sequences listed, around a sixth were seen once. Sequencing input: PBMCs or a T cell subset sorted from them (not recorded which). These TCRs come from an adult woman who had mild COVID-19 (a few samples of this study predate the infection). Cell type and time point are not known.

CDR3 protein: CASSLEQGVGADTQYF. CDR3 sequence (DNA): TGTGCCAGCAGTCTCGAACAGGGAGTTGGGGCAGATACGCAGTATTTT. This chain links TRBV4-2 with TRBJ2-3; D is possibly TRBD1 (6 bases). V lost 6 bases, J lost 4 bases, and 20 bases lay in between. Germline V CDR1 and CDR2: LGHNA, YNFKEQ. The CDR3 contains 16 residues.

The chain has TRBV6-5 and TRBJ2-4; D uncertain. CDR1 MNHEY and CDR2 SVGAGI come from the germline V gene. The CDR3 has 15 amino acids. Trimming took off 6 bases at V and 3 bases at J, with 15 bases between the two ends. CDR3: CASRDDVDGKNIQYF. The CDR3 DNA reads as TGTGCCAGCAGAGATGACGTTGACGGCAAAAACATTCAGTACTTC.

This clonotype was observed once. The chain recombines TRBV30 with TRBJ1-2; D is undetermined. Germline V gene sequence: CDR1 GTSNPN, CDR2 SVGIG (reference sequence). This CDR3 region has 13 residues. Trimming removed 0 bases from V and 8 bases from J, with 13 bases in between. CDR3 sequence reads: CAWSVVGPPGYTF. In DNA form, the CDR3 reads TGTGCCTGGAGTGTAGTAGGGCCTCCGGGCTACACCTTC.

The table lists this clonotype with many counts. The chain couples TRBV10-3 to TRBJ2-1; 11 bases line up with TRBD1. This CDR3 has 15 residues. The V segment lost 7 bases and the J segment 3 bases; nucleotides outside the gene matches: 5. Looked up from germline, CDR1 is ENHRY and CDR2 is SYGVKD. CDR3 amino acids: CAINLDRGLYNEQFF. The CDR3 DNA reads as TGTGCCATCAATCTGGACAGGGGGCTCTACAATGAGCAGTTCTTC.

The table lists this clonotype with a few counts. The chain couples TRBV12-3 or TRBV12-4 to TRBJ1-5, with TRBD1 matching over 7 bases. The ends lost 7 bases at V and 6 bases at J; junction bases unmatched: 9. CDR3 length equals 14 residues. The CDR3 coding sequence is TGTGCCAGCACCTCGACAGGGTCGGCTCAGCCCCAGCATTTT. It codes for CASTSTGSAQPQHF.

This clonotype has ten or more counts. This chain connects TRBV6-1 to TRBJ1-1; D remains ambiguous. The length of the CDR3 is 12 residues. V was trimmed by 7 bases and J by 2 bases, leaving 8 bases between them. From germline, CDR1 is MNHNS and CDR2 SASEGT. CDR3 amino acids: CASNRGNTEAFF. The CDR3 coding sequence is TGTGCCAGCAACCGCGGTAACACTGAAGCTTTCTTT.

This chain joins TRBV20-1 and TRBJ2-3; 14 nucleotides line up with TRBD2. Germline trimming cut 6 bases from V and 11 bases from J; bases unmatched to any gene: 7. The germline gives CDR1 DFQATT, CDR2 SNEGSKA (reference sequence). The CDR3 totals 13 residues. The CDR3 DNA reads TGCAGTGCCGTCGGACTAGCGGGGGGCGGGCAGTATTTT. It is translated as CSAVGLAGGGQYF.

V usage is TRBV4-1 and J usage is TRBJ2-3; possibly TRBD1 or TRBD2 for D (6 bases each). This CDR3 is 16 amino acids long. V was clipped by 4 bases and J by 5 bases, with 19 bases between them. Germline values: CDR1 MGHRA, CDR2 YSYEKL. DNA for the CDR3: TGCGCCAGCAGCCGGAACCTAGCTGGGGGGCTAGATACGCAGTATTTT. It yields the protein CASSRNLAGGLDTQYF.

Comment on this clonotype: An end of the junction does not agree with germline; a read error may underlie this. The chain has TRBV3-1 and TRBJ2-5, with 8 nucleotides matching TRBD2. The CDR3 runs to 20 residues. Germline CDR1 reads LGHDT; CDR2 reads YNNKEL (reference sequence). In nucleotides, the CDR3 is TGTGCAAGCAGCCCCCCTTGGGTGGCGGGGGGCCCCCCCAACCAAGAGACCCAGTACTTC. Translation gives CASSPPWVAGGPPNQETQYF.

This clonotype showed up just a few times. The chain joins TRBV5-5 to TRBJ2-2; 9 nucleotides align to TRBD2. The CDR3 has 20 amino acids. With V trimmed by 4 bases and J by 5 bases, 21 bases remained unmatched. Germline V gene lookup returns CDR1 SGHKS and CDR2 YYEKEE (reference sequence). CDR3 in amino acids: CASSPSGFVVAGVETGELFF. CDR3 in DNA: TGTGCCAGCAGCCCCTCGGGGTTTGTGGTAGCGGGAGTGGAGACCGGGGAGCTGTTTTTT.

J is TRBJ1-1 and V is TRBV3-1; tentative D call: TRBD1 (5 bases). The CDR3 has 14 amino acids. V gave up 2 bases and J gave up 2 bases, with 9 bases separating them. Germline assignment: CDR1 LGHDT and CDR2 YNNKEL (reference sequence). This chain's CDR3 is CASSQYDSNTEAFF. The CDR3 DNA reads TGTGCCAGCAGCCAATACGACAGTAACACTGAAGCTTTCTTT. Combining the CDR3 with reference TRBV3-1 and TRBJ1-1 gives the whole variable domain DTAVSQTPKYLVTQMGNDKSIKCEQNLGHDTMYWYKQDSKKFLKIMFSYNNKELIINETVPNRFSPKSPDKAHLNLHINSLELGDSAVYFCASSQYDSNTEAFFGQGTRLTVV.

The chain links TRBV18 to TRBJ1-3, with TRBD1 as a possible D gene (6 bases). CDR1 is KGHSH, CDR2 LQKENI, per germline. The germline V and J ends were trimmed by 3 bases and 1 base, with 10 bases remaining between them. The CDR3 spans 15 residues. The CDR3 DNA is TGTGCCAGCTCACCGATCGGACAGTCTGGAAACACCATATATTTT. Its protein product is CASSPIGQSGNTIYF.

This clonotype was seen only a few times. The chain links TRBV15 to TRBJ2-7; the match to TRBD1 covers 11 bases. The trim removed 3 bases at V and 6 bases at J, leaving 7 bases unmatched. Germline loops: CDR1 LNHNV, CDR2 YYDKDF (reference sequence). The CDR3 has 15 amino acids. The CDR3 loop reads CATSSQDRGLLEQYF. CDR3 bases: TGTGCCACCAGCAGCCAGGACAGGGGGCTTCTCGAGCAGTACTTC.

The rearrangement links TRBV4-2 to TRBJ2-7; 11 bases fit TRBD2. The CDR3 totals 16 residues. The junction had 5 bases not matched to a gene; V was cut back by 1 base and J by 3 bases. CDR1 is LGHNA and CDR2 is YNFKEQ in the germline V gene. CDR3 coding DNA: TGTGCCAGCAGCCAAGGGGGGACTAGCGGATTCTACGAGCAGTACTTC. Translation: CASSQGGTSGFYEQYF.

The chain joins TRBV9 to TRBJ1-4; 7 positions agree with TRBD1. The germline CDR1 and CDR2 sequences are SGDLS and YYNGEE. The CDR3 consists of 15 residues. J was trimmed by 5 bases and V by 0 bases; bases with no gene match: 4. CDR3 loop: CASSVVGQPNEKLFF. CDR3 in DNA: TGTGCCAGCAGCGTAGTGGGACAGCCGAATGAAAAACTGTTTTTT.

The chain uses TRBV4-2 and TRBJ1-2; weak D call: TRBD1 (5 bases). This CDR3 is 15 amino acids long. Trimming removed 0 bases at V and 0 bases at J, with 8 bases between. Per the germline V gene, CDR1 is LGHNA and CDR2 is YNFKEQ. CDR3 sequence (DNA): TGTGCCAGCAGCCAAGACAGGGATCCTAACTATGGCTACACCTTC. It specifies CASSQDRDPNYGYTF.

This clonotype was picked up a small number of times. The rearrangement links TRBV20-1 to TRBJ2-1; 7 nucleotides line up with TRBD2. CDR3 size: 13 residues. Germline values: CDR1 DFQATT, CDR2 SNEGSKA (reference sequence). CDR3 nucleotide sequence: TGCAGCACACTGCTAGCGGATTACAATGAGCAGTTCTTC. It encodes CSTLLADYNEQFF.

V usage is TRBV4-2 and J usage is TRBJ2-4; unclear D gene. Trimming removed 1 base at V and 7 bases at J, with 14 bases between. CDR1 is LGHNA and CDR2 is YNFKEQ in the germline V gene. The CDR3 is 15 amino acids. CDR3 region: CASSQVNSLGNIQYF. CDR3 DNA sequence: TGTGCCAGCAGCCAAGTGAATAGCCTTGGTAACATTCAGTACTTC.

Only a few counts were recorded for this clonotype. Written as DNA, the CDR3 is TGTGCCAGCAGTCCGGGACAGGGTTACCACGAGCAGTACTTC. Translation gives CASSPGQGYHEQYF. This chain connects TRBV6-2 or TRBV6-3 to TRBJ2-7; the match to TRBD1 covers 9 bases. Germline CDR1 reads MNHEY; CDR2 reads SVGEGT. J gave up 5 bases and V 5 bases, and 7 bases lay outside the gene matches. The CDR3 has 14 amino acids.

This clonotype came up a few times. CDR3: CASSQSANQPQHF. The CDR3, as DNA: TGCGCCAGCAGCCAATCCGCCAATCAGCCCCAGCATTTT. The J gene is TRBJ1-5, the V gene TRBV4-1; D ambiguous. The germline CDR1 and CDR2 sequences are MGHRA and YSYEKL. Trimming left V 2 bases short and J 3 bases short, with 5 bases between. This CDR3 contains 13 residues.

The V and J genes are TRBV4-1 and TRBJ2-7; the D gene is possibly TRBD2 (5 bases). The V and J ends lost 4 bases and 2 bases respectively, with 12 bases between them. The germline CDR1 and CDR2 sequences are MGHRA and YSYEKL. CDR3 length equals 14 residues. In DNA, the CDR3 is TGCGCCAGCAGCCGAGGACTCTCTACCTACGAGCAGTACTTC. Protein: CASSRGLSTYEQYF.

The CDR3 DNA sequence: TGCGCCAGCAGCTTGGGACTAGCGGGGTTTAGCACAGATACGCAGTATTTT. Translating gives CASSLGLAGFSTDTQYF. The rearrangement uses TRBV5-1 and TRBJ2-3; TRBD2 matches 11 bases. Germline V gene data show CDR1 as SGHRS and CDR2 as YFSETQ. This CDR3 region has 17 residues. V dropped 0 bases and J dropped 0; count of bases not matched to a gene: 3.

This clonotype has more than one count but fewer than ten. This chain joins TRBV2 and TRBJ2-7, with 9 bases lining up with TRBD1. Germline trimming cut 4 bases from V and 1 base from J; bases unmatched to any gene: 8. Germline V gene data show CDR1 as SNHLY and CDR2 as FYNNEI. The CDR3 consists of 16 residues. The CDR3 region is CASSVGPGQGSYEQYF. In DNA, the CDR3 is TGTGCCAGCAGTGTTGGCCCGGGACAGGGATCCTACGAGCAGTACTTC.